A selection of T cell receptor beta chains follows, all from one sample in a study of blood T cell repertoires in COVID-19. The table came from immunoSEQ multiplex PCR; TCRdb's copy has only in-frame clones and leaves some out. The table records 70,000 to 90,000 clones, 86% of them present only once. The sequencing sample was made of peripheral blood. These TCRs come from a man between 60 and 70 years old with acute or convalescent COVID-19. Both conserved end residues are part of each CDR3. D genes are given only for firm matches. Part of the rows lack a size; the others show once, few, many or a class for expanded clones.

J: TRBJ2-5
V: TRBV9
size: once
D: -
DNA: TGTGCCAGCAGCGTAGATGCGCTTCGGGAGACCCAGTACTTC
CDR3: CASSVDALRETQYF

J: TRBJ1-1
V: TRBV18
size: -
D: TRBD1
DNA: TGTGCCAGCTCACCGATACAGGGGGCGGCCACTGAAGCTTTCTTT
CDR3: CASSPIQGAATEAFF

J: TRBJ2-3
V: TRBV5-1
size: once
D: -
DNA: TGCGCCAGCAGCGCGGGGGCCCGTTACACAGATACGCAGTATTTT
CDR3: CASSAGARYTDTQYF

J: TRBJ1-4
V: TRBV2
size: -
D: -
DNA: TGTGCCAGCGACCGGGACACTGAAAAACTGTTTTTT
CDR3: CASDRDTEKLFF

J: TRBJ1-1
V: TRBV9
size: -
D: TRBD1
DNA: TGTGCCAGCAGCCCCTTCTCCGGGACAGGGGCCATGAACACTGAAGCTTTCTTT
CDR3: CASSPFSGTGAMNTEAFF

J: TRBJ1-4
V: TRBV18
size: -
D: -
DNA: TGTGCCAGCTCACCGGGAGGGGACGAAAAACTGTTTTTT
CDR3: CASSPGGDEKLFF

J: TRBJ2-7
V: TRBV11-2
size: -
D: TRBD1
DNA: TGTGCCAGCAGCGCGACCTCCGGGACAGGGATTTTC
CDR3: CASSATSGTGIF

J: TRBJ1-6
V: TRBV7-9
size: -
D: -
DNA: TGTGCCAGCAGGAATGGGAGCTCCTATAATTCACCCCTCCACTTT
CDR3: CASRNGSSYNSPLHF

J: TRBJ1-2
V: TRBV6-2/TRBV6-3
size: -
D: -
DNA: TGTGCCAGCAGTTACTCGACAGTTTACTATGGCTACACCTTC
CDR3: CASSYSTVYYGYTF

J: TRBJ2-7
V: TRBV5-4
size: -
D: -
DNA: TGTGCCAGCAGCTTAGGCGGGGACTACGAGCAGTACTTC
CDR3: CASSLGGDYEQYF

J: TRBJ1-1
V: TRBV29-1
size: -
D: -
DNA: TGCAGCGCCACCTCGTTCTCCAGGGGCACTGAAGCTTTCTTT
CDR3: CSATSFSRGTEAFF

J: TRBJ2-1
V: TRBV5-6
size: -
D: TRBD1
DNA: TGTGCCAGCAGCCCTAAAGGACAGGGTTACAATGAGCAGTTCTTC
CDR3: CASSPKGQGYNEQFF

J: TRBJ2-1
V: TRBV6-5
size: -
D: TRBD2
DNA: TGTGCCAGCACCGCGGGGGACTTACTAGGGAATGAGCAGTTCTTC
CDR3: CASTAGDLLGNEQFF

J: TRBJ2-1
V: TRBV3-1/TRBV3-2
size: -
D: TRBD2
DNA: TGTGCCAGCAGCCCCCGGAGACTAGCGGGGGACAATGAGCAGTTCTTC
CDR3: CASSPRRLAGDNEQFF